This T cell receptor beta chain was recovered during a study of T cell changes during pregnancy in multiple sclerosis. Looked up from germline, CDR1 is SGHTA and CDR2 is FQGNSA. The CDR3 extends over 14 amino acids. The J segment lost 7 bases and the V segment lost 3 bases, leaving 8 bases of the junction unmatched. Produced via immunoSEQ multiplex PCR; TCRdb's table is partial and in-frame only. The table shows around 17,000 clones, with approximately 95% occurring only once. The clonotype originates from a female donor with multiple sclerosis, enrolled in a pregnancy study. Sample: peripheral blood, taken in the third trimester of pregnancy. This sequence joins TRBV7-2 and TRBJ2-7; 8 positions match TRBD1. CDR3 DNA sequence: TGTGCCAGCAGCTTGCGGGACAGGTCGGAGGAGCAGTACTTC. Amino acid sequence: CASSLRDRSEEQYF.